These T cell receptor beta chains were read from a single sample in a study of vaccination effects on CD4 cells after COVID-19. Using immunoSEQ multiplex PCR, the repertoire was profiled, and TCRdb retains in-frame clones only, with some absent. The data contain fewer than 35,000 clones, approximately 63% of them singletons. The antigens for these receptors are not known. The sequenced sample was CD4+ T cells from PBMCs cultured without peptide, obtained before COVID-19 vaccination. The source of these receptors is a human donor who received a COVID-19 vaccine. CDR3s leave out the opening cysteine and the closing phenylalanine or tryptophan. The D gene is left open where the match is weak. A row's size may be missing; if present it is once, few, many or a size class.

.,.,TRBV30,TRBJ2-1,AWGLFNEQF
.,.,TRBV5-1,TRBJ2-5,ASRSVGGGETQY
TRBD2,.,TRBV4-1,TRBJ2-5,ASSPGLAGGYQETQY
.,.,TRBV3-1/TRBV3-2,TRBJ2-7,ASSQDPSFGEQY
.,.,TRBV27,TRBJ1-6,ASSSALPSPLH
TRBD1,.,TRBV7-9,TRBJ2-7,ASSSLGDRGGYEQY
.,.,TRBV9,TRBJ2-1,ASSVGSSRSSYNEQF
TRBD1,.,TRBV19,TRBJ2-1,ASREGDRPHNEQF
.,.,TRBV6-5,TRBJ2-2,ASLPLGGGTGELF
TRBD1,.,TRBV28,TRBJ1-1,ASTFGRGHRGWGNTEAF
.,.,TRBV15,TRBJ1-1,ATSRAGVGTEAF
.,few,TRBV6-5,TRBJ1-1,ASSRGLGEAF
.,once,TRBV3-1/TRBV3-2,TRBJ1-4,ASSQGFGVREKLF
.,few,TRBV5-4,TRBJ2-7,ASSPTGTVSYEQY
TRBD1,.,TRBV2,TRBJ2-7,ASRDRGYEQY